The 25 T cell receptor beta chains presented below share a single source sample, sequenced in a study of blood T cell repertoires in COVID-19. Sequencing was performed with immunoSEQ multiplex PCR; in TCRdb, only in-frame clones are kept and a portion is missing. The sample records under 250,000 clones, more than 75% being singletons. Sequencing was carried out using PBMCs or T cells enriched from blood (not recorded which). Receptor source: a man aged 30 to 45 with acute COVID-19.

Only a few counts were recorded for this clone. This rearrangement joins TRBV3-1 (or the pseudogene TRBV3-2) to TRBJ1-5; a possible D gene is TRBD1 (5 bases). The CDR3 length is 15 residues. V gave up 4 bases and J gave up 4 bases, with 14 bases separating them. Germline V gene sequence: CDR1 LGHDT, CDR2 YNNKEL (reference sequence). The CDR3, as DNA: TGTGCCAGCAGCCGCGGGACGGCAGAAAATCAGCCCCAGCATTTT. Residues: CASSRGTAENQPQHF.

J is TRBJ1-6 and V is TRBV20-1; TRBD1 might be the D (5 bases). CDR1 is DFQATT and CDR2 is SNEGSKA in the germline V gene (reference sequence). V lost 6 bases to trimming and J lost 14 bases, with 14 bases between them. The CDR3 is made up of 11 amino acids. In DNA, the CDR3 is TGCAGTGCAGCGGGACCCGGTTCCCTCCACTTT. Protein product: CSAAGPGSLHF.

The V gene is TRBV7-9, the J gene TRBJ1-2; D uncertain. This CDR3 has 13 residues. V was cut by 1 base and J by 3 bases, with 6 bases left in between. The V gene's germline CDR1 is SEHNR and CDR2 FQNEAQ (reference sequence). CDR3 bases: TGTGCCAGCAGCTTAGAAACAGACTATGGCTACACCTTC. Translating gives CASSLETDYGYTF. The full variable domain, completed using reference TRBV7-9 and TRBJ1-2, is DTGVSQNPRHKITKRGQNVTFRCDPISEHNRLYWYRQTLGQGPEFLTYFQNEAQLEKSRLLSDRFSAERPKGSFSTLEIQRTEQGDSAMYLCASSLETDYGYTFGSGTRLTVV.

V and J are TRBV24-1 and TRBJ1-1; D ambiguous. V was cut by 4 bases and J by 2 bases, with 7 bases left in between. The germline gives CDR1 KGHDR, CDR2 SFDVKD. This CDR3 contains 13 residues. CDR3 sequence (DNA): TGTGCCACCAGTGAGAGGGTTAACACTGAAGCTTTCTTT. As protein: CATSERVNTEAFF.

The chain carries TRBV5-4 and TRBJ2-7; 10 bases map to TRBD1. This CDR3 comprises 15 residues. The germline V gene encodes CDR1 SGHNT and CDR2 YYREEE (reference sequence). Trimming removed 1 base from V and 5 bases from J; junction bases left unmatched: 6. The CDR3 loop reads CASSLTGTGVDEQYF. The CDR3 nucleotides are TGTGCCAGCAGCTTGACCGGGACAGGGGTAGACGAGCAGTACTTC.

This chain connects TRBV19 to TRBJ1-2; TRBD1 aligns across 9 bases. The CDR3 consists of 11 residues. Losses at the gene ends were 8 bases for V and 6 bases for J; bases not matched to a gene: 1. The germline V gene has CDR1 LNHDA and CDR2 SQIVND (reference sequence). CDR3 residues: CASRQGDGYTF. The DNA for the CDR3 is TGTGCCAGTCGACAGGGGGATGGCTACACCTTC.

The chain has TRBV6-5 and TRBJ1-1; weak D call: TRBD1 (5 bases). Germline values: CDR1 MNHEY, CDR2 SVGAGI. The CDR3 runs to 14 residues. Trimming shortened V by 10 bases and J by 5 bases, and 20 bases separated the two germline ends. In nucleotides, the CDR3 is TGTGCCACCGTAAACAAGGGGAGGATAACTGAAGCTTTCTTT. This translates into CATVNKGRITEAFF.

The chain couples TRBV12-5 to TRBJ1-2; no clear D gene. This CDR3 has 15 amino acids. V dropped 1 base and J dropped 0 bases, with 9 bases sitting between them. The germline CDR1 and CDR2 sequences are LGHNT and FRNRAP. CDR3 residues: CASGLGGEANYGYTF. CDR3 DNA sequence: TGTGCTAGTGGTTTGGGAGGAGAAGCTAACTATGGCTACACCTTC.

The chain employs TRBV5-5 and TRBJ1-1; D gene ambiguous. With 4 bases removed from V and 0 bases from J, the gap between germline ends came to 22 bases. The length of the CDR3 is 18 residues. Per germline, CDR1 SGHKS and CDR2 YYEKEE (reference sequence). Here the CDR3 DNA reads TGTGCCAGCAGCCCGGAGGGCAAGGGAGGGAACATGAACACTGAAGCTTTCTTT. It encodes CASSPEGKGGNMNTEAFF.

V gene TRBV18 combines with J gene TRBJ1-1; 8 bases line up with TRBD1. The germline V gene encodes CDR1 KGHSH and CDR2 LQKENI. Germline trimming cut 1 base from V and 6 bases from J; bases unmatched to any gene: 13. The CDR3 spans 17 residues. The chain's CDR3 is CASSPQSQGAKGAEAFF. DNA of the CDR3: TGTGCCAGCTCACCACAGTCCCAGGGGGCGAAGGGAGCTGAAGCTTTCTTT.

This clone showed up just once. CDR3 in DNA: TGCGCCAGCAGTCCGGGACAGGGGATAGGATCACCCCTCCACTTT. It encodes CASSPGQGIGSPLHF. The V call is TRBV5-1, the J call TRBJ1-6; 10 bases match TRBD1. V trimming: 5 bases; J trimming: 10 bases; junction bases outside the gene matches: 9. The CDR3 runs 15 residues. Germline CDR1 reads SGHRS; CDR2 reads YFSETQ.

V is TRBV9 and J is TRBJ2-1, with TRBD2 identical over 11 bases. The CDR3 length is 15 residues. The junction had 10 bases not matched to a gene; V was cut back by 4 bases and J by 10 bases. CDR1 and CDR2 from the germline V gene are SGDLS and YYNGEE. The CDR3 loop is CASSSRLAGFPEQFF. For the CDR3, the DNA is TGTGCCAGCAGCTCTCGACTAGCGGGGTTCCCCGAGCAGTTCTTC.

The chain recombines TRBV24-1 with TRBJ1-5; a weak D match, TRBD1 (6 bases). The CDR3 contains 15 residues. Germline loops: CDR1 KGHDR, CDR2 SFDVKD. V was pared by 10 bases and J by 4 bases, with 19 bases between. This chain's CDR3 is CATSIGTSENQPQHF. The CDR3 DNA follows: TGTGCCACGTCTATAGGGACATCAGAGAATCAGCCCCAGCATTTT.

The chain recombines TRBV27 with TRBJ1-6; TRBD1 matches 9 bases. Germline trimming cut 5 bases from V and 7 bases from J; bases unmatched to any gene: 6. The length of the CDR3 is 15 residues. Germline loops: CDR1 MNHEY, CDR2 SMNVEV (reference sequence). Here the CDR3 reads CASSPGTGWNSPLHF. The DNA of the CDR3 is TGTGCCAGCAGTCCCGGGACAGGGTGGAATTCACCCCTCCACTTT.

This clone was seen ten or more times. The V gene is TRBV6-5, the J gene TRBJ1-5; TRBD1 is a possible D gene (5 bases). Per the germline V gene, CDR1 is MNHEY and CDR2 is SVGAGI. V lost 5 bases, J lost 2 bases, and 13 bases lay in between. This CDR3 is built from 15 residues. CDR3 DNA sequence: TGTGCCAGCAGTCCCTTAAGGGGTGGCAATCAGCCCCAGCATTTT. As protein: CASSPLRGGNQPQHF.

V is TRBV6-1 and J is TRBJ1-2, with D perhaps matching TRBD1 (6 bases). The CDR3 extends over 15 amino acids. In germline, CDR1 is MNHNS, CDR2 SASEGT. Trimming shortened V by 0 bases and J by 8 bases, and 16 bases separated the two germline ends. CDR3 DNA: TGTGCCAGCAGTGAAGCTCGGGGGGGACAAACGGGCTACACCTTC. This gives the protein CASSEARGGQTGYTF.

The V call is TRBV4-1, the J call TRBJ1-1; 7 bases are a match to TRBD1. This CDR3 has 14 residues. The germline V gene encodes CDR1 MGHRA and CDR2 YSYEKL. The junction had 4 bases not matched to a gene; V was cut back by 1 base and J by 5 bases. CDR3 residues: CASSQGQGGTEAFF. DNA for the CDR3: TGCGCCAGCAGCCAAGGACAGGGCGGGACTGAAGCTTTCTTT.

This clone showed up just once. The DNA for the CDR3 is TGTGCCAGTAGTCCGTACGGACAGAACAATGAGCAGTTCTTC. As protein: CASSPYGQNNEQFF. The J gene is TRBJ2-1, the V gene TRBV19; D is possibly TRBD1 (6 bases). There are 14 residues in the CDR3. V was shortened by 5 bases and J by 5 bases, with 13 bases between the two germline ends. The germline gives CDR1 LNHDA, CDR2 SQIVND (reference sequence).

This chain connects TRBV21-1 to TRBJ1-2; TRBD1 is taken as the D call from the table, unchecked against the DNA. TRBV21-1 is reported as a pseudogene. CDR3 length equals 12 residues. The CDR3 reads CAITFQVQDYTF. Written as DNA, the CDR3 is TGTGCCATCACCTTTCAGGTACAGGACTACACCTTC.

CDR3 amino acids: CASSMGLAGRETQYF. CDR3 nucleotide sequence: TGTGCCAGTAGTATGGGACTAGCGGGTCGGGAGACCCAGTACTTC. V and J are TRBV19 and TRBJ2-5; 12 positions agree with TRBD2. Germline V CDR1 and CDR2: LNHDA, SQIVND (reference sequence). The CDR3 loop spans 15 amino acids. V trimming: 3 bases; J trimming: 5 bases; junction bases outside the gene matches: 4. The whole variable domain, filled in from reference TRBV19 and TRBJ2-5, reads DGGITQSPKYLFRKEGQNVTLSCEQNLNHDAMYWYRQDPGQGLRLIYYSQIVNDFQKGDIAEGYSVSREKKESFPLTVTSAQKNPTAFYLCASSMGLAGRETQYFGPGTRLLVL.

The J gene is TRBJ1-1, the V gene TRBV19; TRBD1 is a possible D gene (5 bases). This CDR3 is built from 13 residues. Trimming left V 3 bases short and J 7 bases short, with 12 bases between. The V gene's germline CDR1 is LNHDA and CDR2 SQIVND (reference sequence). Here the CDR3 DNA reads TGTGCCAGTAGTATTTTATCACAGGTTGAAGCTTTCTTT. It yields the protein CASSILSQVEAFF.

The chain combines TRBV7-3 with TRBJ2-3; 13 nucleotides agree with TRBD2. The CDR3 extends over 17 amino acids. V was clipped by 4 bases and J by 2 bases; unmatched bases: 6. CDR1 is SGHTA, CDR2 FQGTGA, per germline. CDR3 in amino acids: CASSSRTSGGSTDTQYF. The CDR3 DNA is TGTGCCAGCAGCTCCAGGACTAGCGGGGGATCCACAGATACGCAGTATTTT.

V is TRBV19 and J is TRBJ1-1, with 11 positions matching TRBD1. The germline gives CDR1 LNHDA, CDR2 SQIVND (reference sequence). This CDR3 has 14 residues. V was clipped by 7 bases and J by 5 bases; unmatched bases: 6. The CDR3 bases are TGTGCCAGTACCTATGGGACAGGGGGAACTGAAGCTTTCTTT. Translated: CASTYGTGGTEAFF.

This sequence joins TRBV6-5 and TRBJ1-1; the D gene is possibly TRBD1 (6 bases). The CDR3 contains 15 residues. CDR1 is MNHEY, CDR2 SVGAGI, per germline. V was pared by 7 bases and J by 5 bases, with 20 bases between. DNA for the CDR3: TGTGCCAGCAATTCTCGCAGGGGCATAGCTACTGAAGCTTTCTTT. Protein: CASNSRRGIATEAFF.

V and J are TRBV12-3 or TRBV12-4 and TRBJ2-2; weak D call: TRBD2 (6 bases). The CDR3 spans 13 residues. Trimming pared 5 bases from V and 8 bases from J, leaving 12 bases between. The CDR3 nucleotides read TGTGCCAGCAGTCGGGGGATCAGGGGGGAGCTGTTTTTT. It codes for CASSRGIRGELFF.